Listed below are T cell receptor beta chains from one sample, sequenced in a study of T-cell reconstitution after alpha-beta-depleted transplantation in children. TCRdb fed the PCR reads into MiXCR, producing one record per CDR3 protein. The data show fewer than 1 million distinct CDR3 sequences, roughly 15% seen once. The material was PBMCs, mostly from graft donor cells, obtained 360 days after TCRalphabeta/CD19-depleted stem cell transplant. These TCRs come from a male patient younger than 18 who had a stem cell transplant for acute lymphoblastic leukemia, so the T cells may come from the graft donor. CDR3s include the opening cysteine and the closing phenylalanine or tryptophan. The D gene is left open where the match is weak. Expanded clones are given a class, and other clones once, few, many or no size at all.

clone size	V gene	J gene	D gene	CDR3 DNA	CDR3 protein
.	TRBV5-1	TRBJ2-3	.	TGCGCCAGCAGCTTGGTTTTCGGGAGTGTCGCAGATACGCAGTATTTT	CASSLVFGSVADTQYF
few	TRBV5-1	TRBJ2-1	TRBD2	TGCGCCAGCAGCTTGGCTGTAGCGGGGACGTACAATGAGCAGTTCTTC	CASSLAVAGTYNEQFF
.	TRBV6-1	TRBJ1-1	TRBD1	TGTGCCAGCACCGCTGGACAGGGGAACACTGAAGCTTTCTTT	CASTAGQGNTEAFF
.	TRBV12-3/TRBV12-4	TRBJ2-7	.	TGTGCCAGCAGCCCCCAGGGCCGGGTATCCTACGAGCAGTACTTC	CASSPQGRVSYEQYF
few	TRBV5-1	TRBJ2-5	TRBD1	TGCGCCAGCAGCGGGGACAGGGGATGGGAAGAGACCCAGTACTTC	CASSGDRGWEETQYF
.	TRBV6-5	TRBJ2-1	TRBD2	TGTGCCAGCAGTATGACTAGCGGGAGGGAGTTCTTC	CASSMTSGREFF
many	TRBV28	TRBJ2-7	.	TGTGCCAGCAGTGGTTGGACCACCCCCTACGAGCAGTACTTC	CASSGWTTPYEQYF
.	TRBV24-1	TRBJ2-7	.	TGTGCCACCAGTGATTTCTCAGGGGTCGAGCAGTACTTC	CATSDFSGVEQYF
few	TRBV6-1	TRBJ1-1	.	TGTGCCAGCGCAGTCAGGTTCCAGAACACTGAAGCTTTCTTT	CASAVRFQNTEAFF
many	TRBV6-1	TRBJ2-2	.	TGTGCCAGCAGGCAGACTCAGACACAAGGGGCCGGGGAGCTGTTTTTT	CASRQTQTQGAGELFF
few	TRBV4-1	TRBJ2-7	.	TGCGCCAGCAGCATCGGGCACGAGCAGTACTTC	CASSIGHEQYF
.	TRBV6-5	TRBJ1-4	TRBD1	TGTGCCAGCAGTTCCACAACAGGGGTTAATGAAAAACTGTTTTTT	CASSSTTGVNEKLFF
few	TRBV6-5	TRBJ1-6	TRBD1	TGTGCCAGCAGTTACGACAGGGGTGATAATTCACCCCTCCACTTT	CASSYDRGDNSPLHF
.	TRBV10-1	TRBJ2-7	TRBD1	TGCGCCAGCAGTGAGGAGGGGACAGGGAGAGGCGAGCAGTACTTC	CASSEEGTGRGEQYF
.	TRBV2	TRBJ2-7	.	TGTGCCAGCAGTGTGCGGCTTAACAACGAGCAGTACTTC	CASSVRLNNEQYF
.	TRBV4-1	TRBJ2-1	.	TGCGCCAGCCGACAGAGGCCCATGGGTAGCGGAGAGAACAATGAGCAGTTCTTC	CASRQRPMGSGENNEQFF
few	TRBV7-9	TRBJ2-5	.	TGTGCCAGCAGCTTAGCCGGTTTTGTCCAAGAGACCCAGTACTTC	CASSLAGFVQETQYF
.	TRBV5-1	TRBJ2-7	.	TGCGCCAGCAGCTTGGTCCAATTCTACGAGCAGTACTTC	CASSLVQFYEQYF
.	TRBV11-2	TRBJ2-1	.	TGTGCCAGCAGCTCCCTTAGGGAGTACAATGAGCAGTTCTTC	CASSSLREYNEQFF
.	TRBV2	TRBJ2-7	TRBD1	TGTGCCAGCACCCATCGACAGGGGATGTACGAGCAGTACTTC	CASTHRQGMYEQYF
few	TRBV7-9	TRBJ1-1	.	TGTGCCAGCAGCTTAAGTGGCAGGAAAAGAGGGAACACTGAAGCTTTCTTT	CASSLSGRKRGNTEAFF
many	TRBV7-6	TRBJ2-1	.	TGTGCCAGCAGCTTACGGCGGCGGGACAATGAGCAGTTCTTC	CASSLRRRDNEQFF
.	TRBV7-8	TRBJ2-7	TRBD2	TGTGCCAGCAGCTTCGATGTTACTAGCGGGGTTTACGAGCAGTACTTC	CASSFDVTSGVYEQYF
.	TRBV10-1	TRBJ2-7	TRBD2	TGCGCCACCCAACGGGGCCTAGCGGGAGGTCATAACGAGCAGTACTTC	CATQRGLAGGHNEQYF
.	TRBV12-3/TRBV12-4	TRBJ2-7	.	TGTGCCAGCACTCACGGGTGGGGGAGTTCCTACGAGCAGTACTTC	CASTHGWGSSYEQYF
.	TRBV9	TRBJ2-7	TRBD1	TGTGCCAGCAGCGCCGGGATAGGGGGCCCTCCTTCTTACGAGCAGTACTTC	CASSAGIGGPPSYEQYF
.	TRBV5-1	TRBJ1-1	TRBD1	TGCGCCAGCAGCAGATCCGGGACAGGGAGCACTGAAGCTTTCTTT	CASSRSGTGSTEAFF
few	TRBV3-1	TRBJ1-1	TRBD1	TGTGCCAGCAGCCACTGGGACAGAGGAAGTGAAGCTTTCTTT	CASSHWDRGSEAFF
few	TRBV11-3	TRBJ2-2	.	TGTGCCAGCAGCTTAGAGGGGGGTATCGGCACCGGGGAGCTGTTTTTT	CASSLEGGIGTGELFF
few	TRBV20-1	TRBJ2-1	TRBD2	TGCAGTGCTAGGGGCCTAGCGGCTAGAGGGTCCTACAATGAGCAGTTCTTC	CSARGLAARGSYNEQFF
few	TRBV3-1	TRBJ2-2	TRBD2	TGTGCCAGCAGCCATCGACTAGCGGGAGATCCGATCCGTTACACCGGGGAGCTGTTTTTT	CASSHRLAGDPIRYTGELFF
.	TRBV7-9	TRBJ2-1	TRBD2	TGTGCCAGCCCCGGGACTAGCGGGAGCAATGAGCAGTTCTTC	CASPGTSGSNEQFF
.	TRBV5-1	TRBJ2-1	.	TGCGCCAGCAGCTTGGGGGATCTAGCGCCGAATGAGCAGTTCTTC	CASSLGDLAPNEQFF
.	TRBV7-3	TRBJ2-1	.	TGTGCCAGCAGCCCTACAGGTCCTAGTCGGCAGTTCTTC	CASSPTGPSRQFF
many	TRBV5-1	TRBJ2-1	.	TGCGCCAGCAGTAATCGAAGCTCCTACAATGAGCAGTTCTTC	CASSNRSSYNEQFF
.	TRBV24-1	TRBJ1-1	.	TGTGCCACCAGTGACCTGACGTCTGCCAAACCTAACACTGAAGCTTTCTTT	CATSDLTSAKPNTEAFF
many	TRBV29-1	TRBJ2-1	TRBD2	TGCAGCGCACGGACTAGCGGGAGACGACACAATGAGCAGTTCTTC	CSARTSGRRHNEQFF
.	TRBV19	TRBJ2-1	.	TGTGCCAGTAGTATTTGGCAGGGTAGTGGCAATGAGCAGTTCTTC	CASSIWQGSGNEQFF
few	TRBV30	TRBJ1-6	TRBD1	TGTGCCTGGAACTTTATACAGGGGTTTAGGAATTCACCCCTCCACTTT	CAWNFIQGFRNSPLHF
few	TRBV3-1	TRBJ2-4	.	TGTGCCAGCAGCCCGGTGGCGGACATCGTTTACATTCAGTACTTC	CASSPVADIVYIQYF
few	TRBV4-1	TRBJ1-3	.	TGCGCCAGCAGCCACCCTGCCCAGGAAAACACCATATATTTT	CASSHPAQENTIYF
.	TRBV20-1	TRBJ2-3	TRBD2	TGCAGTGCTACCGCTACCTACACTAGCGGATTCACAGATACGCAGTATTTT	CSATATYTSGFTDTQYF
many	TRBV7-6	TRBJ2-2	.	TGTGCCAGCAGCTCGTTTACTAGCCCCCCCGGGGAGCTGTTTTTT	CASSSFTSPPGELFF
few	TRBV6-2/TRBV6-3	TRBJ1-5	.	TGTGCCAGCAGTTTCGAGGAAGGAAGAAATAGCAATCAGCCCCAGCATTTT	CASSFEEGRNSNQPQHF
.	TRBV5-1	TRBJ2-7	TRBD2	TGCGCCAGCAGCTTGGATCGTCGGCTAGCGGATACCTACGAGCAGTACTTC	CASSLDRRLADTYEQYF
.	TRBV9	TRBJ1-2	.	TGTGCCAGCAGCGTCGAAGGACACCCCGCGGTTGGCTATGGCTACACCTTC	CASSVEGHPAVGYGYTF
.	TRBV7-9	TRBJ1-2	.	TGTGCCAGCAACCCTAGTCCCCTGCGTGGTGGCTACACCTTC	CASNPSPLRGGYTF
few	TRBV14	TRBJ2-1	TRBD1	TGTGCCAGCAGCCAATGGGACAGGGCTTACAATGAGCAGTTCTTC	CASSQWDRAYNEQFF
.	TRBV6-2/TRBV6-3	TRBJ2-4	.	TGTGCCAGCGGACGGGGGAGACCAAAAAACATTCAGTACTTC	CASGRGRPKNIQYF
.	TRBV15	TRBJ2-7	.	TGTGCCACCAGCAGAGGGCCAGGGAGTTTCCCTTACGAGCAGTACTTC	CATSRGPGSFPYEQYF
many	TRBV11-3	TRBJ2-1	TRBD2	TGTGCCAGCAGCTCGGGACTAGTTTACTCCAATGAGCAGTTCTTC	CASSSGLVYSNEQFF
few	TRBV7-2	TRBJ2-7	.	TGTGCCAGCAGCGGCTGGGAAACCTACGAGCAGTACTTC	CASSGWETYEQYF
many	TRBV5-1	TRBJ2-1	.	TGCGCCAGCAGCTACAGTCAGGGTAATGAGCAGTTCTTC	CASSYSQGNEQFF